What follows are 27 T cell receptor beta chains derived from one specimen sequenced in a study of T cell responses to AZD1222 COVID-19 vaccine. TCRdb's copy holds only in-frame clones and misses some; the assay was immunoSEQ multiplex PCR. The sample holds over 130,000 clones, approximately 90% seen once. The starting material was peripheral blood, obtained 28 days after the second AZD1222 dose. The origin of the receptors is an adult who received the AZD1222 COVID-19 vaccine.

The chain joins TRBV2 to TRBJ1-2; D is possibly TRBD1 (6 bases). This CDR3 has 13 residues. The ends were cut back, 6 bases at V and 3 bases at J, with 11 bases in the middle. Germline V gene sequence: CDR1 SNHLY, CDR2 FYNNEI. The CDR3 sequence is CASRWTVDYGYTF. CDR3 DNA sequence: TGTGCCAGCAGATGGACAGTCGACTATGGCTACACCTTC. The full variable domain, its missing parts supplied by reference TRBV2 and TRBJ1-2, is EPEVTQTPSHQVTQMGQEVILRCVPISNHLYFYWYRQILGQKVEFLVSFYNNEISEKSEIFDDQFSVERPDGSNFTLKIRSTKLEDSAMYFCASRWTVDYGYTFGSGTRLTVV.

This chain links TRBV5-1 with TRBJ2-5, with D tentatively TRBD1 or TRBD2 (6 bases each). The CDR3 loop spans 15 amino acids. The V gene's germline CDR1 is SGHRS and CDR2 YFSETQ. V dropped 4 bases and J dropped 5 bases, with 18 bases sitting between them. In DNA form, the CDR3 reads TGCGCCAGCAGCACCGTAGCCGGGGGCGGGGAGACCCAGTACTTC. This gives the protein CASSTVAGGGETQYF. The complete variable domain, with remaining parts taken from reference TRBV5-1 and TRBJ2-5, reads KAGVTQTPRYLIKTRGQQVTLSCSPISGHRSVSWYQQTPGQGLQFLFEYFSETQRNKGNFPGRFSGRQFSNSRSEMNVSTLELGDSALYLCASSTVAGGGETQYFGPGTRLLVL.

V and J are TRBV6-5 and TRBJ1-2; D is unresolved. Germline-derived CDR1 and CDR2 are MNHEY and SVGAGI. V gave up 6 bases and J gave up 6 bases, with 14 bases separating them. The CDR3 sequence is 13 residues long. The CDR3 sequence: CASRLRTVDGYTF. The DNA of the CDR3 is TGTGCCAGCAGGCTACGGACGGTGGATGGCTACACCTTC.

V gene TRBV4-2 combines with J gene TRBJ2-7; 14 nucleotides match TRBD2. The CDR3 contains 15 residues. Germline V lookup: CDR1 LGHNA, CDR2 YNFKEQ. The trim removed 3 bases at V and 5 bases at J, leaving 3 bases unmatched. The CDR3 loop reads CASSQVTSGRDEQYF. CDR3 nucleotides: TGTGCCAGCAGCCAGGTGACTAGCGGGAGGGACGAGCAGTACTTC.

This clone has at least ten counts. This chain links TRBV7-9 with TRBJ1-1, with D uncertain. V lost 2 bases, J lost 4 bases, and 8 bases lay in between. CDR3 length equals 13 residues. Germline lookup yields CDR1 SEHNR and CDR2 FQNEAQ (reference sequence). CDR3 nucleotides: TGTGCCAGCAGCTTAAAGGGCGCCACTGAAGCTTTCTTT. Encoded protein: CASSLKGATEAFF. The whole variable domain, filled in from reference TRBV7-9 and TRBJ1-1, reads DTGVSQNPRHKITKRGQNVTFRCDPISEHNRLYWYRQTLGQGPEFLTYFQNEAQLEKSRLLSDRFSAERPKGSFSTLEIQRTEQGDSAMYLCASSLKGATEAFFGQGTRLTVV.

V gene TRBV6-2 or TRBV6-3 combines with J gene TRBJ1-5; D ambiguous. Germline loops: CDR1 MNHEY, CDR2 SVGEGT. V was clipped by 6 bases and J by 6 bases, with 24 bases between them. This CDR3 contains 17 residues. DNA for the CDR3: TGTGCCAGCAGCCAAAACGTTGGATACGAGTGGCGTCAGCCCCAGCATTTT. This encodes CASSQNVGYEWRQPQHF.

In its sample, this clone was seen a few times. The rearrangement uses TRBV18 and TRBJ2-5; no clear D. The CDR3 runs to 14 residues. Germline V gives CDR1 KGHSH, CDR2 LQKENI. The V end was cut by 6 bases, the J end by 0 bases, with 11 bases between. For the CDR3, the DNA is TGTGCCAGCTCCCCGACCAGCAACCAAGAGACCCAGTACTTC. Residues: CASSPTSNQETQYF.

The chain joins TRBV2 to TRBJ1-5; D is ambiguous. The CDR3 covers 13 residues. The V and J ends lost 6 bases and 7 bases respectively, with 13 bases between them. Per germline, CDR1 SNHLY and CDR2 FYNNEI. In DNA, the CDR3 is TGTGCCAGCAGGGCCTCGGAAGGACAGCCCCAGCATTTT. This translates into CASRASEGQPQHF.

The gene calls are TRBV4-2 and TRBJ2-2; 10 bases are shared with TRBD1. The junction had 15 bases not matched to a gene; V was cut back by 3 bases and J by 5 bases. The CDR3 runs to 19 residues. Germline V gene lookup returns CDR1 LGHNA and CDR2 YNFKEQ. As DNA, the CDR3 is TGTGCCAGCAGCCAGGCGCCTGGGACAGGGGACCTTAATACCGGGGAGCTGTTTTTT. This gives the protein CASSQAPGTGDLNTGELFF.

CDR3 in DNA: TGTGCCAGCAGAAAACAGGGGGAGGCTTATGGCTACACCTTC. This gives the protein CASRKQGEAYGYTF. The chain is built from TRBV27 and TRBJ1-2, with 8 bases matching TRBD1. Germline loops: CDR1 MNHEY, CDR2 SMNVEV (reference sequence). V lost 6 bases to trimming and J lost 5 bases; unmatched junction nucleotides: 8. The CDR3 is 14 amino acids.

The table lists this clone with a count of one. V usage is TRBV6-5 and J usage is TRBJ1-2; tentatively, D is TRBD1 (6 bases). Germline lookup yields CDR1 MNHEY and CDR2 SVGAGI. The CDR3 is 14 residues long. Deletions cut 7 bases from V and 8 bases from J, with 20 bases between. The CDR3: CASTPTGSQRGYTF. The CDR3 bases are TGTGCCAGCACCCCGACAGGATCCCAACGCGGCTACACCTTC.

The V and J genes are TRBV4-1 and TRBJ1-1; D is unresolved. Germline V gene data show CDR1 as MGHRA and CDR2 as YSYEKL. Trimming left V 4 bases short and J 8 bases short, with 17 bases between. The CDR3 covers 14 residues. CDR3 protein: CASSLGPQAEEAFF. As DNA, the CDR3 is TGCGCCAGCAGCCTAGGACCCCAGGCGGAGGAAGCTTTCTTT.

This rearrangement joins TRBV18 to TRBJ2-3, with D possibly TRBD2 on 6 matching bases. This CDR3 is built from 15 residues. Trimming shortened V by 3 bases and J by 2 bases, and 12 bases separated the two germline ends. Germline V lookup: CDR1 KGHSH, CDR2 LQKENI. The CDR3 spells CASSPGLQITDTQYF. The DNA of the CDR3 is TGTGCCAGCTCACCGGGACTGCAAATCACAGATACGCAGTATTTT.

This chain joins TRBV27 and TRBJ2-1; D may be TRBD2 (6 bases). The V gene's germline CDR1 is MNHEY and CDR2 SMNVEV (reference sequence). The CDR3 spans 14 residues. V gave up 7 bases and J gave up 2 bases, with 12 bases separating them. CDR3 nucleotides: TGTGCCAGCACCCGGGACTCCACCTACAATGAGCAGTTCTTC. Translating it yields CASTRDSTYNEQFF.

The gene calls are TRBV29-1 and TRBJ2-2, with TRBD2 identical over 7 bases. J gave up 8 bases and V 3 bases, and 15 bases lay outside the gene matches. There are 16 residues in the CDR3. Germline lookup yields CDR1 SQVTM and CDR2 ANQGSEA. The CDR3 DNA is TGCAGCGTTGAGAATTGGGACTTGCGGGGGAAGGGGGAGCTGTTTTTT. Amino acids: CSVENWDLRGKGELFF.

The J gene is TRBJ2-7, the V gene TRBV3-1 (or the pseudogene TRBV3-2); the D gene is possibly TRBD2 (5 bases). Germline lookup yields CDR1 LGHDT and CDR2 YNNKEL (reference sequence). The CDR3 runs 13 residues. The V and J ends lost 1 base and 4 bases respectively, with 8 bases between them. CDR3 sequence: CASSQGAEYEQYF. The CDR3 region has the DNA TGTGCCAGCAGCCAAGGAGCGGAGTACGAGCAGTACTTC.

The chain carries TRBV5-1 and TRBJ2-7; TRBD2 matches 13 bases. V was clipped by 1 base and J by 6 bases; unmatched bases: 7. Germline V lookup: CDR1 SGHRS, CDR2 YFSETQ. CDR3 length equals 16 residues. CDR3 region: CASSLSGLAGVAEQYF. The CDR3 coding sequence is TGCGCCAGCAGCTTGTCTGGACTAGCGGGAGTAGCCGAGCAGTACTTC.

The J gene is TRBJ2-1, the V gene TRBV7-2; 8 nucleotides agree with TRBD2. The trim removed 5 bases at V and 4 bases at J, leaving 10 bases unmatched. This CDR3 spans 16 amino acids. CDR1 SGHTA and CDR2 FQGNSA come from the germline V gene. CDR3 nucleotide sequence: TGTGCCAGCAGCACCTCAGCGGGGGCCATATACAATGAGCAGTTCTTC. Its translation is CASSTSAGAIYNEQFF.

The chain couples TRBV9 to TRBJ2-2; 7 nucleotides match TRBD2. This CDR3 has 17 amino acids. Germline values: CDR1 SGDLS, CDR2 YYNGEE. With 5 bases clipped from V and 5 bases from J, the junction kept 15 bases outside the gene matches. The CDR3 here is CASSIQPRTRWTGELFF. The CDR3 DNA follows: TGTGCCAGCAGTATCCAACCTAGGACTAGGTGGACCGGGGAGCTGTTTTTT.

The chain employs TRBV9 and TRBJ2-2; no clear D gene. The CDR3 contains 13 residues. Germline V lookup: CDR1 SGDLS, CDR2 YYNGEE. The V and J ends lost 5 bases and 5 bases respectively, with 10 bases between them. CDR3 DNA: TGTGCCAGCAGTGCTCCAGCAACCGGGGAGCTGTTTTTT. The encoded protein is CASSAPATGELFF.

This clone came up once. This chain joins TRBV12-3 or TRBV12-4 and TRBJ1-2; D remains ambiguous. This CDR3 contains 12 residues. With 2 bases removed from V and 2 bases from J, the gap between germline ends came to 3 bases. The CDR3 DNA reads as TGTGCCAGCAGTTTATTGAACTATGGCTACACCTTC. Encoded protein: CASSLLNYGYTF.

The rearrangement links TRBV6-6 to TRBJ2-4, with D perhaps being TRBD1 or TRBD2 (5 bases each). V was trimmed by 2 bases and J by 1 base, leaving 12 bases between them. This CDR3 region has 16 residues. From germline, CDR1 is MNHNY and CDR2 SVGAGI (reference sequence). CDR3 loop: CASSYEAGTAKNIQYF. In nucleotides, the CDR3 is TGTGCCAGCAGTTACGAGGCCGGGACGGCCAAAAACATTCAGTACTTC.

This chain uses TRBV13 with TRBJ2-2, with D perhaps assigned TRBD1 or TRBD2 (5 bases each). V shed 1 base and J shed 6 bases, with 18 bases lying between them. In germline, CDR1 is PRHDT, CDR2 FYEKMQ (reference sequence). The CDR3 sequence is 17 residues long. This CDR3 reads CASSLVGEGRWSGELFF. CDR3 bases: TGTGCCAGCAGCTTAGTAGGAGAGGGGAGATGGTCCGGGGAGCTGTTTTTT.

The genes are TRBV28 and TRBJ1-2; no clear D. Germline V gene lookup returns CDR1 MDHEN and CDR2 SYDVKM. The CDR3 runs 13 residues. Trimming took 4 bases from V and 2 from J, leaving 8 bases between them. CDR3 DNA: TGTGCCAGCAGTTCGGGCGGCAACTATGGCTACACCTTC. Its protein is CASSSGGNYGYTF.

The gene calls are TRBV6-6 and TRBJ1-5; the D gene is possibly TRBD1 (6 bases). CDR1 MNHNY and CDR2 SVGAGI come from the germline V gene (reference sequence). The V and J ends lost 4 bases and 4 bases respectively, with 14 bases between them. The CDR3 length is 15 residues. The CDR3 sequence is CASSSPGQLNQPQHF. For the CDR3, the DNA is TGTGCCAGCAGTTCTCCAGGACAGCTGAATCAGCCCCAGCATTTT.

This rearrangement joins TRBV2 to TRBJ1-1, with D perhaps TRBD1 (6 bases). The V end was cut by 3 bases, the J end by 5 bases, with 10 bases between. Germline-derived CDR1 and CDR2 are SNHLY and FYNNEI. The CDR3 is made up of 13 amino acids. In nucleotides, the CDR3 is TGTGCCAGCAGTGAGGGGACACTGACTGAAGCTTTCTTT. Translation gives CASSEGTLTEAFF.

V and J are TRBV2 and TRBJ2-7; 8 bases are shared with TRBD2. Per the germline V gene, CDR1 is SNHLY and CDR2 is FYNNEI. The V gene end was trimmed by 6 bases and the J gene end by 6 bases; junction bases not matched to a gene: 10. The CDR3 is made up of 14 amino acids. The CDR3 nucleotides read TGTGCCAGCAGGGGATTCTCCGGGGGGGCCGAGCAGTACTTC. Protein product: CASRGFSGGAEQYF.